This T cell receptor (beta chain) was found in a study of T cells expressing NK-cell markers (dated by TCRdb to 2020 to 2022). Concerning the study at large: Several donors provided sorted CD3+CD56+NKG2C+, CD3+CD56+NKG2C- and CD3+CD56-NKG2C+ T-cell subsets, whose TCR beta-chain repertoires were profiled. Seven of the eight sequenced donors were HCMV-seropositive and one was HCMV-seronegative. The eight sequenced donors were randomly selected healthy volunteers, three men and five women. Sequencing of the libraries produced 2 x 150 bp reads on Illumina HiSeq 2000/2500, MiSeq or NextSeq.

A commercial ELISA kit detecting HCMV-specific IgG in serum was used to determine HCMV serostatus. Ficoll density gradient centrifugation was used to isolate peripheral blood mononuclear cells from blood. The CDR3 numbers 12 residues from cysteine through phenylalanine. No DNA is given. CDR1 SQVTM and CDR2 ANQGSEA were looked up in the germline V gene. Comments on this clonotype: No cognate antigen has been identified for it.

The sequencer listed for this sample is Illumina HiSeq 2000. 5'RACE template switching, by which a universal primer site and unique molecular identifiers were added, was used to make TCR beta cDNA libraries. cDNA synthesis was primed from the TCR beta constant segment, followed by two successive PCR amplification steps. Turning to the authors' computational methods: Reads were demultiplexed and grouped by UMI with MIGEC, and clonotypes were assembled and quantified with MiTCR. To exclude erroneous sequences, any TCR cDNA sequence not supported by at least two reads was discarded. The tcR package was used for downstream repertoire analysis, with clonotypes matched between fractions based on CDR3 nucleotide sequence plus V segment. VDJmatch was used to annotate antigen specificity against VDJdb, with one amino acid substitution in CDR3 allowed. Reads reprocessed by TCRdb are summarized as one entry per CDR3 protein sequence, and DNA is absent. In this record, the V and J calls reflect TCRdb's handling and not the investigators' own analysis. The sample's table lists a count of 400,000 to 550,000 distinct CDR3 sequences. Jointly, the top ten make up approximately 7% of the sample.

The investigation overall reported the following: In roughly six donors, the dominant CD3+CD56+NKG2C+ clonotypes ranked among the top 10 CD8+ clonotypes, making up about 1.0-8% of CD8+ T cells. Those dominant clonotypes were again the most abundant among CD3+CD56-NKG2C+ cells in four donors, at roughly 25-60.1%. Whether the expanded NKG2C-expressing T cell clones were specific for HCMV antigens was left unclear.

The V and J genes are TRBV29-1 and TRBJ2-5; TCRdb's assignment of TRBD1 cannot be checked, as there is no DNA. The source material was blood T cells: a sorted CD56 or NKG2C T cell subset, CD4+ or CD8+ T cells, or bulk PBMC T cells (not recorded which). This clonotype originated in a woman between 18 and 69 years old in good health. The CDR3 in this case is CSVGTDRETQYF.